This T cell receptor (beta chain) was documented in a study of cytomegalovirus exposure and HLA in healthy donors. Study findings and constraints: V- and J-gene trimming in TCR beta was tied to a missense DCLRE1C variant by an analysis performed later. The classifier was said to identify cytomegalovirus status with high specificity and sensitivity.

Worth noting for this clone: Its antigen is undetermined.

With 60 Vbeta and 13 Jbeta primers, the PCR was carried out. The assay was immunoSEQ multiplex PCR, and TCRdb's table has in-frame clones only and misses some. The sample shows about 200,000 clones, around 84% of them seen only once. CDR1 is KGHSH, CDR2 LQKENI, per germline. The V end was cut by 3 bases, the J end by 9 bases, with 18 bases between. This CDR3 spans 16 amino acids. This sequence joins TRBV18 and TRBJ1-6, with unresolved D. Specimen: PBMCs. This TCR was recovered from a woman in her late teens or twenties in good health and CMV-seronegative. CDR3 in amino acids: CASSPVLTDRGSPLHF. CDR3 nucleotides: TGTGCCAGCTCACCCGTGCTAACCGACCGGGGTTCACCCCTCCACTTT.